This is a list of T cell receptor beta chains from one sample in a study of cytomegalovirus exposure and HLA in healthy donors. This table comes from immunoSEQ multiplex PCR, and its TCRdb copy is limited to in-frame clones, with some not included. Here the sample spans some 90,000 clones, 78% being singletons. What was sequenced was PBMCs. The receptor source for this set is a woman aged 40 to 50 in good health and CMV-seronegative. CDR3s include the opening cysteine and the closing phenylalanine or tryptophan. The order of the fields is clone size, V gene, D gene, J gene, CDR3 DNA, CDR3 protein. A D gene is named only where the DNA matches it firmly. Where a row states a size, it is once, few, many or the class of an expanded clone; other rows omit it.

size: NA
V: TRBV4-1
D: TRBD2
J: TRBJ2-7
DNA: TGCGCCAGCAGCCTAAGAGGACTAGGTTCTTCCGAGCAGTACTTC
CDR3: CASSLRGLGSSEQYF

size: NA
V: TRBV7-3
D: NA
J: TRBJ2-5
DNA: TGTGCCAGCAGCTTAACAGGGCCCACCGGGGAGCAGTACTTC
CDR3: CASSLTGPTGEQYF

size: NA
V: TRBV27
D: NA
J: TRBJ1-2
DNA: TGTGCCAGCAGTTTATCAAAGGTGGCGGGGGCGGGCTATGGCTACACCTTC
CDR3: CASSLSKVAGAGYGYTF

size: NA
V: TRBV5-6
D: NA
J: TRBJ2-5
DNA: TGTGCCAGCAGGCTCGGAGATGAGACCCAGTACTTC
CDR3: CASRLGDETQYF

size: NA
V: TRBV10-3
D: TRBD1
J: TRBJ2-2
DNA: TGTGCCATCAGTGACCACAGGGGGAACACCGGGGAGCTGTTTTTT
CDR3: CAISDHRGNTGELFF

size: NA
V: TRBV7-6
D: TRBD1
J: TRBJ1-6
DNA: TGTGCCAGCAGTCCCGGGACAGGCATACCACCCCTCCACTTT
CDR3: CASSPGTGIPPLHF

size: NA
V: TRBV12-1
D: NA
J: TRBJ2-3
DNA: TGTGCCAGCAGCTTTGTGACTAGCGGGGACCCGGAGGGCACAGATACGCAGTATTTT
CDR3: CASSFVTSGDPEGTDTQYF

size: NA
V: TRBV6-6
D: TRBD2
J: TRBJ2-3
DNA: TGTGCCAGCGGCGGACTAGCGATTACTAGCACAGATACGCAGTATTTT
CDR3: CASGGLAITSTDTQYF

size: NA
V: TRBV30
D: NA
J: TRBJ2-7
DNA: TGTGCCTGGAGTGTTCCGGCAGGGGCTCACTTC
CDR3: CAWSVPAGAHF

size: NA
V: TRBV28
D: NA
J: TRBJ1-2
DNA: TGTGCCAGCAGCGCCCCAGGGGCCTATGGCTACACCTTC
CDR3: CASSAPGAYGYTF

size: NA
V: TRBV6-4
D: TRBD1
J: TRBJ1-1
DNA: TGTGCCAGCAGCAACCCGGGACAGGGTGGACGGAGGAAGAACACTGAAGCTTTCTTT
CDR3: CASSNPGQGGRRKNTEAFF

size: NA
V: TRBV6-1
D: NA
J: TRBJ2-3
DNA: TGTGCCAGCAGTGAAGATGGCGGGAACACAGATACGCAGTATTTT
CDR3: CASSEDGGNTDTQYF

size: NA
V: TRBV19
D: NA
J: TRBJ1-5
DNA: TGTGCCAGTAGTTCGGGCAGGGCTAGCAATCAGCCCCAGCATTTT
CDR3: CASSSGRASNQPQHF

size: NA
V: TRBV15
D: NA
J: TRBJ1-2
DNA: TGTGCCACCAGCAGAGGCGGAGGGACCAACTATGGCTACACCTTC
CDR3: CATSRGGGTNYGYTF

size: once
V: TRBV25-1
D: TRBD1
J: TRBJ2-1
DNA: TGTGCCAGCAGTGACAGAGACAGGGGCCATGAGCAGTTCTTC
CDR3: CASSDRDRGHEQFF

size: NA
V: TRBV18
D: NA
J: TRBJ1-4
DNA: TGTGCCAGCTCACCACCTCCAGGGCGGAAGACTAATGAAAAACTGTTTTTT
CDR3: CASSPPPGRKTNEKLFF

size: large
V: TRBV7-6
D: NA
J: TRBJ2-5
DNA: TGTGCCAGCAGCTTTTGGGGCCCTCAAGAGACCCAGTACTTC
CDR3: CASSFWGPQETQYF

size: NA
V: TRBV18
D: TRBD1
J: TRBJ1-4
DNA: TGTGCCAGCTCACCCCGGGGACAGGGCGATGAAAAACTGTTTTTT
CDR3: CASSPRGQGDEKLFF

size: NA
V: TRBV28
D: TRBD1
J: TRBJ1-5
DNA: TGTGCCAGCAGTTCCCCGACAGGGGGCATTAGCAATCAGCCCCAGCATTTT
CDR3: CASSSPTGGISNQPQHF

size: NA
V: TRBV27
D: TRBD1
J: TRBJ1-3
DNA: TGTGCCAGCAGTACAGACAGGGGGGCTGGAAACACCATATATTTT
CDR3: CASSTDRGAGNTIYF

size: NA
V: TRBV5-1
D: TRBD2
J: TRBJ2-5
DNA: TGCGCCAGCAGCTTAGCGGCTAGCGGGAGGGCGGAGACCCAGTACTTC
CDR3: CASSLAASGRAETQYF

size: few
V: TRBV28
D: NA
J: TRBJ1-5
DNA: TGTGCCAGCAGTTCAGACCTCGGGGGAGGCGATAATCAGCCCCAGCATTTT
CDR3: CASSSDLGGGDNQPQHF

size: NA
V: TRBV9
D: TRBD1
J: TRBJ2-5
DNA: TGTGCCAGCAGCCTCCCCCAGGGGGCTGTGGAGACCCAGTACTTC
CDR3: CASSLPQGAVETQYF

size: NA
V: TRBV5-1
D: NA
J: TRBJ1-3
DNA: TGCGCCAGCAGCCCCGTCCAGGGGATTGGAAACACCATATATTTT
CDR3: CASSPVQGIGNTIYF

size: NA
V: TRBV7-2
D: TRBD2
J: TRBJ2-4
DNA: TGTGCCAGCAGCTCCGGGACTAGCGGAAAAAACATTCAGTACTTC
CDR3: CASSSGTSGKNIQYF

size: NA
V: TRBV7-2
D: NA
J: TRBJ2-6
DNA: TGTGCCAGCAGCTTTACTCCCTCTGGGGCCAACGTCCTGACTTTC
CDR3: CASSFTPSGANVLTF